This T cell receptor (beta chain) was captured in a study of T cells in Graves' hyperthyroidism and ophthalmopathy. Study-level findings and limits: Researchers found most expanded thyroid clonotypes above 0.001 in blood as well.

This CDR3 has 13 residues. Germline CDR1 is SEHNR and CDR2 is FQNEAQ (reference sequence). Trimming stripped 5 bases from V and 7 bases from J, with 11 bases between. Remarks on this clonotype: Its antigen remains unknown.

Regions amplified from RNA transcripts were the TCR beta CDR3 regions. TCR CDR3 regions were first amplified by RT-PCR with HTBI primers. TCRdb ran MiXCR on the multiplex PCR reads and lists one entry per CDR3 protein. This table has 500,000 to 600,000 distinct CDR3 sequences, 15% to 20% appearing once. J is TRBJ2-2 and V is TRBV7-9; TRBD1 might be the D (5 bases). This TCR derives from a man aged 40-55 years with Graves' ophthalmopathy. Sequencing used blood. The DNA of the CDR3 is TGTGCCAGCAGCGGCAGGGTTGGCGGGGAGCTGTTTTTT. The encoded protein is CASSGRVGGELFF.